These 7 T cell receptor beta chains originate from one sample sequenced in a study of blood T cells in healthy people across ages. Through a sample-barcoded 5' primer and a J-beta primer mix, a second PCR was run for roughly 6 to 11 cycles. TCRdb ran MiXCR on the 5' RACE reads and lists one entry per CDR3 protein. This table has about 2 million distinct CDR3 sequences, 49% appearing once. Sequencing input: blood. These receptors came from a woman aged 40 to 50 in good health.

This clonotype was seen a few times. This chain joins TRBV6-6 and TRBJ2-5, with D possibly being TRBD1 or TRBD2 (5 bases each). The CDR3 totals 14 residues. Trimming removed 6 bases at V and 2 bases at J, with 13 bases between. Germline CDR1 reads MNHNY; CDR2 reads SVGAGI (reference sequence). The CDR3 DNA reads as TGTGCCAGCAGCACCCTCGAGGGGCAAGAGACCCAGTACTTC. It encodes CASSTLEGQETQYF.

A few counts support this clonotype. The chain links TRBV27 to TRBJ2-7; TRBD1 might be the D (5 bases). Germline values: CDR1 MNHEY, CDR2 SMNVEV (reference sequence). The V end was cut by 5 bases, the J end by 5 bases, with 13 bases between. CDR3 size: 13 residues. Here the CDR3 DNA reads TGTGCCAGCAGTGAGCACAGGACGCACGAGCAGTACTTC. Encoded protein: CASSEHRTHEQYF.

V is TRBV7-8 and J is TRBJ1-2; D is possibly TRBD1 (6 bases). Trimming took 1 base from V and 7 from J, leaving 22 bases between them. Germline values: CDR1 SGHVS, CDR2 FQNEAQ. The CDR3 is 17 residues long. This CDR3 is CASSLGGGLRFISGYTF. CDR3 sequence (DNA): TGTGCCAGCAGCTTAGGCGGGGGGCTTCGCTTTATTAGTGGCTACACCTTC.

This clonotype showed up many times. A read error may account for a junction end that differs from germline. The chain has TRBV5-1 and TRBJ2-1; 14 nucleotides match TRBD2. CDR3 size: 17 residues. The germline V gene has CDR1 SGHRS and CDR2 YFSETQ. The CDR3 DNA is TGTGCCAGCAGTCTAGGGACTAGCGGGGGACTATACAATGAGCAGTTCTTC. It translates to CASSLGTSGGLYNEQFF.

The sample holds a few counts of this clonotype. The gene calls are TRBV29-1 and TRBJ2-5; D possibly matches TRBD1 or TRBD2 (6 bases each). V dropped 8 bases and J dropped 11 bases, with 24 bases sitting between them. Germline loops: CDR1 SQVTM, CDR2 ANQGSEA. CDR3 length equals 13 residues. The DNA for the CDR3 is TGCAGCTTCTGGAGGGGGGATATACGGGAGCAGTACTTC. It encodes CSFWRGDIREQYF.

This clonotype has more than one count but fewer than ten. The chain links TRBV11-2 to TRBJ2-7; D not certain. The germline V gene has CDR1 SGHAT and CDR2 FQNNGV. Trimming pared 5 bases from V and 0 bases from J, leaving 26 bases between. The CDR3 loop spans 19 amino acids. The CDR3 spells CASSTWVGKALPYSYEQYF. DNA of the CDR3: TGTGCCAGCAGCACGTGGGTTGGAAAAGCGCTGCCTTACTCCTACGAGCAGTACTTC.

This chain uses TRBV15 with TRBJ2-1; tentative D call: TRBD2 (6 bases). The V gene's germline CDR1 is LNHNV and CDR2 YYDKDF (reference sequence). Trimming shortened V by 1 base and J by 8 bases, and 18 bases separated the two germline ends. The CDR3 runs 16 residues. This CDR3 reads CATSRVGTPRAYEQFF. CDR3 bases: TGTGCCACCAGCAGAGTGGGGACTCCCCGTGCCTATGAGCAGTTCTTC.